This record looks at one TCR beta chain sequence and its context. Authors' methods: Amplifying reference gene primers gave estimates of nucleated cell counts. Some clones are missing from TCRdb's copy, which holds only in-frame ones; the method was immunoSEQ multiplex PCR. For V, J and clone size, that table is used; D and trimming come from the DNA. The table includes about 180,000 clones, 80% to 90% detected once. This sample was included in a study of blood T cell repertoires in COVID-19. The wider study: The United States, Italy and Spain supplied acute and convalescent COVID-19 samples. Nucleic acid was either cDNA or gDNA, and it came from T cells, B-cell-depleted T cells, or PBMCs.

With 0 bases removed from V and 6 bases from J, the gap between germline ends came to 10 bases. Germline values: CDR1 SGHTA, CDR2 FQGNSA. The CDR3 loop spans 14 amino acids. The chain joins TRBV7-2 to TRBJ2-3, with TRBD1 as a possible D gene (5 bases). The sequenced material came from peripheral blood. The TCR sequence derives from a man between 60 and 75 years old with acute or convalescent COVID-19. The CDR3 is CASSLAIKGDTQYF. The CDR3 nucleotides read TGTGCCAGCAGCTTAGCGATCAAGGGGGATACGCAGTATTTT.